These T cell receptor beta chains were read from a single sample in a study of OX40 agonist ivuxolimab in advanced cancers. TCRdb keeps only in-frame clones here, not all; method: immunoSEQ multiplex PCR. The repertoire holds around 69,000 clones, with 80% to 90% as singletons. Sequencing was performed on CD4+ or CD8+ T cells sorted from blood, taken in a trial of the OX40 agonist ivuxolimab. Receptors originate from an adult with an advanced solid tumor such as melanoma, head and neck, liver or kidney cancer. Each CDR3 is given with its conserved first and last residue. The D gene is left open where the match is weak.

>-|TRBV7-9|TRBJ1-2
CASTYSQGYGYTF
TGTGCCAGCACCTATTCCCAGGGCTATGGCTACACCTTC
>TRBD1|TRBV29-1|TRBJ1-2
CSVAQGQGYGYTF
TGCAGCGTCGCACAGGGGCAGGGCTATGGCTACACCTTC
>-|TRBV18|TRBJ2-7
CASSPSATRREQYF
TGTGCCAGCTCACCATCTGCGACTAGGCGCGAGCAGTACTTC
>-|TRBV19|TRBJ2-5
CASSLLGGLQETQYF
TGTGCCAGTAGTCTTCTCGGCGGACTTCAAGAGACCCAGTACTTC
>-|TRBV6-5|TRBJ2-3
CASSLPADTQYF
TGTGCCAGCAGTCTACCCGCAGATACGCAGTATTTT
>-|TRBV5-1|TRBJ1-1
CASSLQGPNTEAFF
TGCGCCAGCAGCTTACAGGGACCGAACACTGAAGCTTTCTTT
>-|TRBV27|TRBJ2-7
CASSRSDSSYEQYF
TGTGCCAGCAGCCGATCGGACAGCTCCTACGAGCAGTACTTC
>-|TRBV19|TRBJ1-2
CASTKGANYGYTF
TGTGCCAGTACCAAGGGAGCAAACTATGGCTACACCTTC
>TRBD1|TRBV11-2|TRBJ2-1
CASSLGTGVNEQFF
TGTGCCAGCAGCTTAGGGACAGGGGTCAATGAGCAGTTCTTC
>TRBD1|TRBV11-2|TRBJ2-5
CASSLPTGAAETQYF
TGTGCCAGCAGCTTACCAACAGGGGCTGCGGAGACCCAGTACTTC
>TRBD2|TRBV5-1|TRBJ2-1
CASSSTETSGRGHEQFF
TGCGCCAGCAGCTCCACTGAGACTAGCGGGAGGGGTCATGAGCAGTTCTTC
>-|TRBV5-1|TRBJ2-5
CASSLAKETQYF
TGCGCCAGCAGCTTGGCAAAAGAGACCCAGTACTTC
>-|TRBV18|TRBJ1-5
CASSADREQPQHF
TGTGCCAGCTCGGCGGACCGGGAACAGCCCCAGCATTTT
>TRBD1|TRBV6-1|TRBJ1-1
CASIRRDSSWTEAFF
TGTGCCAGCATCCGCCGGGACAGCTCGTGGACTGAAGCTTTCTTT